This TCR beta chain was identified in a study of CD8 T cells in ankylosing spondylitis. This clonotype was counted many times. The antigen remains unidentified. Study-wide findings and caveats: Blood from ankylosing spondylitis patients appeared to carry a characteristic eight-variant TCR beta motif. Peripheral blood samples showed relatively rare disease-linked clones, and these clones were CD8+. As reported, disease-linked clones showed significant enrichment in matched ankylosing spondylitis synovial fluid.

In making TCR beta libraries, quantitative 5'-RACE with molecular barcodes was used. TCRdb fed the 5' RACE reads into MiXCR, producing one record per CDR3 protein. The table shows under 300,000 distinct CDR3 sequences, with 9.5% to 12% occurring only once. V was pared by 5 bases and J by 3 bases, with 10 bases between. The CDR3 loop spans 14 amino acids. The chain combines TRBV12-3 or TRBV12-4 with TRBJ2-2; a weak D match, TRBD2 (5 bases). The sequencing sample was made of blood, either unsorted or a sorted T cell fraction (not recorded which). This receptor was taken from a male donor with ankylosing spondylitis or in good health (not recorded which). CDR3 amino acids: CASSESGYTGELFF. The CDR3 DNA reads as TGTGCCAGCAGTGAAAGCGGATACACCGGGGAGCTGTTTTTT.